The 6 T cell receptor beta chains below were found in one sample sequenced in a study of beta chain features in type 1 diabetes. Sequenced material consisted of expressed TCRB transcripts (all of the isolated RNA was reverse transcribed). Measured with immunoSEQ multiplex PCR; TCRdb has only the in-frame clones, and not every one. The table lists under 300,000 clones, under 8.5% of them singletons, with more than 1% in the top ten. The sequenced material came from central memory CD4+ T cells from blood. These receptors were collected from a woman aged 18-35 years in good health.

This clone has a count of ten or more. The chain joins TRBV19 to TRBJ1-1; tentative D call: TRBD1 (6 bases). The V and J ends lost 6 bases and 1 base respectively, with 12 bases between them. The CDR3 length is 14 residues. The germline gives CDR1 LNHDA, CDR2 SQIVND (reference sequence). CDR3 loop: CASSHDRTNTEAFF. CDR3 nucleotides: TGTGCCAGTAGCCACGACAGGACGAACACTGAAGCTTTCTTT.

Turning to this clone: The junction and the germline gene differ at one end; a read error may be behind it. The chain recombines TRBV7-2 with TRBJ2-7; a possible D gene is TRBD2 (6 bases). CDR3 length equals 16 residues. Germline CDR1 reads SGHTA; CDR2 reads FQGNSA. The CDR3 spells CASSRSRGSSSYEQYF. The CDR3 nucleotides are TGCGCCAGCAGCCGGAGCCGGGGGAGTAGCTCCTACGAGCAGTACTTC.

This clone was counted only a few times. V and J are TRBV15 and TRBJ1-5; no firm D call. Per germline, CDR1 LNHNV and CDR2 YYDKDF (reference sequence). The V and J ends lost 1 base and 5 bases respectively, with 6 bases between them. CDR3 size: 13 residues. Here the CDR3 DNA reads TGTGCCACCAGCAGAGGGGTCGATCAGCCCCAGCATTTT. This translates into CATSRGVDQPQHF.

The CDR3 protein is CASSSTGWDSPLHF. CDR3 nucleotide sequence: TGTGCCAGCAGTTCGACAGGATGGGATTCACCCCTCCACTTT. V is TRBV7-6 and J is TRBJ1-6; D perhaps matches TRBD1 (6 bases). The CDR3 extends over 14 amino acids. Trimming removed 6 bases from V and 8 bases from J, with 14 bases in between. Germline CDR1 SGHVS, CDR2 FNYEAQ.

This chain links TRBV10-3 with TRBJ1-5; D uncertain. Between the trimmed V and J ends, which lost 11 bases and 7 bases, there was a span of 6 bases. The germline V gene has CDR1 ENHRY and CDR2 SYGVKD. This CDR3 comprises 9 residues. The CDR3 spells CASPQPQHF. The CDR3 nucleotides read TGTGCCTCCCCCCAGCCCCAGCATTTT.

The chain is built from TRBV9 and TRBJ1-1, with D hard to call. The CDR3 is 14 amino acids. Per germline, CDR1 SGDLS and CDR2 YYNGEE. Trimming shortened V by 1 base and J by 1 base, and 8 bases separated the two germline ends. This CDR3 is CASSVRAANTEAFF. CDR3 DNA: TGTGCCAGCAGCGTAAGGGCCGCGAACACTGAAGCTTTCTTT.